The following is a T cell receptor beta chain sequence with its context. Germline V gene lookup returns CDR1 SSHAT and CDR2 FNYEAQ (reference sequence). The CDR3 is 16 amino acids. The ends lost 4 bases at V and 5 bases at J; junction bases unmatched: 11. The data were obtained in a study of shared clonotypes between healthy human individuals. Only in-frame clones appear in the TCRdb table, and some are missing; sequencing was by immunoSEQ multiplex PCR. The sample lists roughly 1,500,000 clones, about 98.5% seen once, with 0.36% in the top ten. Those who donated, Caucasian adults without exception, all lived in Nashville, Tennessee.

This rearrangement joins TRBV7-7 to TRBJ2-5, with 9 bases matching TRBD1. Material for sequencing was naive CD4+ T cells sorted from blood. Subset of the sample: CD45RA+ positively selected. The sequence was obtained from a man aged 30-40 years in good health. The CDR3 reads CASSSVAGTGKETQYF. Written as DNA, the CDR3 is TGTGCCAGCAGCTCCGTGGCCGGGACAGGGAAGGAGACCCAGTACTTC. The full variable domain, its missing parts supplied by reference TRBV7-7 and TRBJ2-5, is GAGVSQSPRYKVTKRGQDVTLRCDPISSHATLYWYQQALGQGPEFLTYFNYEAQPDKSGLPSDRFSAERPEGSISTLTIQRTEQRDSAMYRCASSSVAGTGKETQYFGPGTRLLVL.